The rows below give T cell receptor beta chains drawn from one sample of a study of immune evolution from preneoplasia to lung adenocarcinoma. Repertoires were generated with immunoSEQ multiplex PCR, while TCRdb's copy carries only in-frame clones and drops some. The sample shows 10,000 or so clones, roughly three quarters of them seen only once. Material for sequencing was FFPE minimally invasive lung adenocarcinoma tissue. All receptors come from a donor older than 65 with lung adenocarcinoma. CDR3s leave out the opening cysteine and the closing phenylalanine or tryptophan. The order of the fields is V gene, J gene, CDR3 protein.

v_gene: TRBV23-1
j_gene: TRBJ2-7
CDR3aa: ASSQHRKQGNTYEQY

v_gene: TRBV28
j_gene: TRBJ2-3
CDR3aa: ASSLHYIPPGGSGSPDTQY

v_gene: TRBV2
j_gene: TRBJ1-4
CDR3aa: ASRGGNEKLF

v_gene: TRBV5-1
j_gene: TRBJ2-7
CDR3aa: ASRIGTESYEQY

v_gene: TRBV27
j_gene: TRBJ1-3
CDR3aa: ASSPFPPRVSYSGNTIY

v_gene: TRBV5-4
j_gene: TRBJ2-1
CDR3aa: ASSFEGDNEQF

v_gene: TRBV30
j_gene: TRBJ2-1
CDR3aa: AWQTGTSSPADEQF

v_gene: TRBV29-1
j_gene: TRBJ2-3
CDR3aa: SVARTSGNGDTQY

v_gene: TRBV18
j_gene: TRBJ2-1
CDR3aa: ASSPTGLAGVADNEQF

v_gene: TRBV30
j_gene: TRBJ2-5
CDR3aa: AWSVGGGVGETQY

v_gene: TRBV2
j_gene: TRBJ2-5
CDR3aa: ASSEWGPQETQY

v_gene: TRBV28
j_gene: TRBJ2-6
CDR3aa: ASSRGGANVLT

v_gene: TRBV20-1
j_gene: TRBJ2-7
CDR3aa: SASWGYEQY

v_gene: TRBV4-1
j_gene: TRBJ2-1
CDR3aa: ASSQQSGFRNEQF

v_gene: TRBV18
j_gene: TRBJ2-3
CDR3aa: ASSQRTGEEVTQY

v_gene: TRBV7-9
j_gene: TRBJ2-7
CDR3aa: ASSPQGGGEQY

v_gene: TRBV4-1
j_gene: TRBJ1-5
CDR3aa: ASTLRQGADQPQH

v_gene: TRBV7-3
j_gene: TRBJ2-1
CDR3aa: ASSLNLAGGYNEQF

v_gene: TRBV9
j_gene: TRBJ2-2
CDR3aa: ASSVAPTGELF

v_gene: TRBV7-9
j_gene: TRBJ1-4
CDR3aa: ASSVPRATNEKLF

v_gene: TRBV10-3
j_gene: TRBJ2-1
CDR3aa: AISEISGAYNEQF

v_gene: TRBV5-1
j_gene: TRBJ1-2
CDR3aa: ASSSGDSGYT

v_gene: TRBV18
j_gene: TRBJ1-2
CDR3aa: ASSPLEWGGGYT

v_gene: TRBV28
j_gene: TRBJ1-2
CDR3aa: ASSLGGTESYGYT

v_gene: TRBV7-6
j_gene: TRBJ1-1
CDR3aa: ASSQPQGLNTEAF

v_gene: TRBV6-1
j_gene: TRBJ1-5
CDR3aa: ATALSGSNQPQH

v_gene: TRBV6-6
j_gene: TRBJ1-2
CDR3aa: ASGPSRQGAVYT

v_gene: TRBV6-6
j_gene: TRBJ2-1
CDR3aa: ASSSLAGGPFGEQF

v_gene: TRBV7-9
j_gene: TRBJ2-1
CDR3aa: ASSPYAGLAGFNEQF

v_gene: TRBV7-6
j_gene: TRBJ2-6
CDR3aa: AGGGDSGANVLT

v_gene: TRBV5-1
j_gene: TRBJ2-4
CDR3aa: ASSSGGAGINIQY

v_gene: TRBV27
j_gene: TRBJ1-1
CDR3aa: ASSPGYVNTEAF

v_gene: TRBV6-1
j_gene: TRBJ1-1
CDR3aa: ASSELSGTGTEAF

v_gene: TRBV30
j_gene: -
CDR3aa: AWNADYEQY

v_gene: TRBV28
j_gene: TRBJ2-4
CDR3aa: ASSFPGLKNIQY

v_gene: TRBV7-3
j_gene: TRBJ2-5
CDR3aa: ASSSTGWETQY

v_gene: TRBV11-3
j_gene: TRBJ2-1
CDR3aa: ASSLGGAGNTEQF

v_gene: TRBV2
j_gene: TRBJ1-1
CDR3aa: ASRAGTGVGAF

v_gene: TRBV6-1
j_gene: TRBJ1-2
CDR3aa: ASSPQGFYGYT

v_gene: TRBV4-1
j_gene: TRBJ2-2
CDR3aa: ASSQEGGVPTGELF

v_gene: TRBV7-2
j_gene: TRBJ2-3
CDR3aa: ASSFLGEGTQY

v_gene: TRBV28
j_gene: TRBJ1-5
CDR3aa: ASKGDSNQPQH

v_gene: TRBV15
j_gene: TRBJ1-2
CDR3aa: ATSRDGTALYGYT

v_gene: TRBV2
j_gene: TRBJ2-2
CDR3aa: ASRGDTIITGELF

v_gene: TRBV6-5
j_gene: TRBJ2-3
CDR3aa: ASSKTGTTDTQY

v_gene: TRBV5-1
j_gene: TRBJ1-1
CDR3aa: ASSLVGTTMNTEAF

v_gene: TRBV28
j_gene: TRBJ2-1
CDR3aa: ASSSLGLAGTYNNEQF

v_gene: TRBV27
j_gene: TRBJ1-5
CDR3aa: ASSLSSRGSNQPQH

v_gene: TRBV5-1
j_gene: TRBJ2-2
CDR3aa: ASTPTAGGSTGELF

v_gene: TRBV6-1
j_gene: TRBJ2-1
CDR3aa: ASSPGEAIVGEQF

v_gene: TRBV5-1
j_gene: TRBJ1-2
CDR3aa: ASSPGRESPIYT

v_gene: TRBV30
j_gene: TRBJ2-5
CDR3aa: AWNLGALQETQY

v_gene: TRBV11-2
j_gene: TRBJ1-4
CDR3aa: ASSLGDRDIEKLF

v_gene: TRBV27
j_gene: TRBJ1-2
CDR3aa: ASSLKGGWTGANYGYT

v_gene: TRBV11-2
j_gene: TRBJ2-5
CDR3aa: ASSLVGQGAMSETQY